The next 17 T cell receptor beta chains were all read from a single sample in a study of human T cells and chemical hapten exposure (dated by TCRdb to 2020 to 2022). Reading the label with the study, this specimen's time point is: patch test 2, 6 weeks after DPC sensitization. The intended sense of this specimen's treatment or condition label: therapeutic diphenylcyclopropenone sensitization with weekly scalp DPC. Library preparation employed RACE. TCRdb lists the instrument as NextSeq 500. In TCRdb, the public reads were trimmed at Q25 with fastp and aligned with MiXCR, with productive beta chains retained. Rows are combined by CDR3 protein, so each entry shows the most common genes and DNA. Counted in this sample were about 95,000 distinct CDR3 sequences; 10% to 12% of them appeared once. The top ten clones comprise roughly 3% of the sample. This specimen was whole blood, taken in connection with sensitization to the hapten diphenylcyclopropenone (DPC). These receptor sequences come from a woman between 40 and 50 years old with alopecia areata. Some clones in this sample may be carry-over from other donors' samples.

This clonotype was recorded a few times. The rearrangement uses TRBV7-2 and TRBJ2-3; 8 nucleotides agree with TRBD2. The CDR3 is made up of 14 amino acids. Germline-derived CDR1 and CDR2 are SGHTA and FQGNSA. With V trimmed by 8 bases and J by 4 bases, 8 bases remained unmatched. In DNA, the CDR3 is TGTGCCAGCCATCCGGGAGGGTCGGCAGATACGCAGTATTTT. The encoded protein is CASHPGGSADTQYF.

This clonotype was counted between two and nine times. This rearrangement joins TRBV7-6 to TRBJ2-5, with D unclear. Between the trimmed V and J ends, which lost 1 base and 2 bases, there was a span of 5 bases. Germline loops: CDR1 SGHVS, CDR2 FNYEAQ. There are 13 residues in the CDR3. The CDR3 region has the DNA TGTGCCAGCAGCTTAGTAGTTCAAGAGACCCAGTACTTC. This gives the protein CASSLVVQETQYF. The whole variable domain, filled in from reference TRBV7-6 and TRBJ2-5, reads GAGVSQSPRYKVTKRGQDVALRCDPISGHVSLYWYRQALGQGPEFLTYFNYEAQQDKSGLPNDRFSAERPEGSISTLTIQRTEQRDSAMYRCASSLVVQETQYFGPGTRLLVL.

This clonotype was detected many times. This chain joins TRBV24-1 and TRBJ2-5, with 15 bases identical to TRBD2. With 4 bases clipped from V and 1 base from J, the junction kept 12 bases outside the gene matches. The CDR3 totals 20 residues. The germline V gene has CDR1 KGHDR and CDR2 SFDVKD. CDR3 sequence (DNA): TGTGCCACCAGTGACTCAACCTGGACTAGCGGGAGGGCGGGCCAAGAGACCCAGTACTTC. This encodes CATSDSTWTSGRAGQETQYF.

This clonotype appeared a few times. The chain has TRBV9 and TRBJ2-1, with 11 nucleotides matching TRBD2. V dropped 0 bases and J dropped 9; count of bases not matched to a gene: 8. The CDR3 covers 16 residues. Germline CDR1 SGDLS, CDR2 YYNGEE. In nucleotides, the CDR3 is TGTGCCAGCAGCGTAGCGGTAGCGGGGGGGCGCGGTGAGCAGTTCTTC. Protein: CASSVAVAGGRGEQFF.

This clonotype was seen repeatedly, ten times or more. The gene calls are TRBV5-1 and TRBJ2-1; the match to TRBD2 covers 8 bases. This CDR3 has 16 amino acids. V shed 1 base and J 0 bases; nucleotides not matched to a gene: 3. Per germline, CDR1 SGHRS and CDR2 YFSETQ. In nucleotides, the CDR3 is TGCGCCAGCAGCTTGAGTAGCGGGAACTCCTACAATGAGCAGTTCTTC. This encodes CASSLSSGNSYNEQFF.

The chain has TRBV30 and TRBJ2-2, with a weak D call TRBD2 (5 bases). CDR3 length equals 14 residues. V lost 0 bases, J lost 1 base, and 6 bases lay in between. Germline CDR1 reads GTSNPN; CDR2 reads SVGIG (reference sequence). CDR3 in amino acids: CAWSVRGNTGELFF. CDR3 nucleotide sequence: TGTGCCTGGAGTGTACGGGGGAACACCGGGGAGCTGTTTTTT.

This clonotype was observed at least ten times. The CDR3 sequence: CASTPGLAGGKQYF. CDR3 DNA: TGTGCCAGCACCCCGGGACTAGCGGGAGGGAAGCAGTACTTC. The V and J genes are TRBV2 and TRBJ2-7; TRBD2 matches 16 bases. From germline, CDR1 is SNHLY and CDR2 FYNNEI. The V and J ends lost 7 bases and 8 bases, in that order; junction bases with no gene match: 5. The CDR3 totals 14 residues.

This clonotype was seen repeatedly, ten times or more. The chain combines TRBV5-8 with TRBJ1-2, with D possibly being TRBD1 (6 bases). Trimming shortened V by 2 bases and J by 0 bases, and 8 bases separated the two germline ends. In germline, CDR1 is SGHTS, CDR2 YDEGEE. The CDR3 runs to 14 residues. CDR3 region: CASSLRTANYGYTF. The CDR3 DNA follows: TGTGCCAGCAGCTTAAGGACAGCTAACTATGGCTACACCTTC.

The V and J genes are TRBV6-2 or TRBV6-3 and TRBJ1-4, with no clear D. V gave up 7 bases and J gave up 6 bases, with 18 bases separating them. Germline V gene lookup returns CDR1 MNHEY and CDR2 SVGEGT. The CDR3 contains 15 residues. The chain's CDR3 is CASTFDGAGYEKLFF. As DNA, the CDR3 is TGTGCCAGCACCTTCGACGGCGCGGGGTATGAAAAACTGTTTTTT.

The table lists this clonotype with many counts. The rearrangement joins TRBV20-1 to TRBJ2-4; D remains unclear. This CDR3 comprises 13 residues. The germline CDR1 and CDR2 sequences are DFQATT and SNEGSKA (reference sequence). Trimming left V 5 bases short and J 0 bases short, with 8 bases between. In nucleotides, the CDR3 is TGCAGTGCTGATGTCACAGCCAAAAACATTCAGTACTTC. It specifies CSADVTAKNIQYF.

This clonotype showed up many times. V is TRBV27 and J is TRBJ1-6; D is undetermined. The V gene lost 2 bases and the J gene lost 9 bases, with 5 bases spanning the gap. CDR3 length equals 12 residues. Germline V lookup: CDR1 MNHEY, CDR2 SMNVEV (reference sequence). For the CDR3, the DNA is TGTGCCAGCAGTTTAATAGGTTCACCCCTCCACTTT. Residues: CASSLIGSPLHF.

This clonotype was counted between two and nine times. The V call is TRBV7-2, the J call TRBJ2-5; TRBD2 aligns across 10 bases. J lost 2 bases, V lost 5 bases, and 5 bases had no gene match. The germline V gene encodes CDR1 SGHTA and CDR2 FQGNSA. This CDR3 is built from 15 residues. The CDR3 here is CASSGSGRIQETQYF. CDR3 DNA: TGTGCCAGCAGCGGTAGCGGGAGGATACAAGAGACCCAGTACTTC.

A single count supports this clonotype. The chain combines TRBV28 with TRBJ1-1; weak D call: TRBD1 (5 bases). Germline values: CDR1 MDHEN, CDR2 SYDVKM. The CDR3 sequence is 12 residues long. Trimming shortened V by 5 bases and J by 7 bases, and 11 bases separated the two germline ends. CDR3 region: CASSPRDSEAFF. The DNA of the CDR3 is TGTGCCAGCAGTCCACGAGACAGTGAAGCTTTCTTT. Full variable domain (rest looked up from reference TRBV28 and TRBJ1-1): DVKVTQSSRYLVKRTGEKVFLECVQDMDHENMFWYRQDPGLGLRLIYFSYDVKMKEKGDIPEGYSVSREKKERFSLILESASTNQTSMYLCASSPRDSEAFFGQGTRLTVV.

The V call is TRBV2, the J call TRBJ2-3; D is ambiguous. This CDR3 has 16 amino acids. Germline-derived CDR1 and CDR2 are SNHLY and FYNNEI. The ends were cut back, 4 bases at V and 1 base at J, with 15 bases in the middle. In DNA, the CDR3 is TGTGCCAGCAGTGCCCGGCGACTGGTGGGCACAGATACGCAGTATTTT. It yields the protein CASSARRLVGTDTQYF.

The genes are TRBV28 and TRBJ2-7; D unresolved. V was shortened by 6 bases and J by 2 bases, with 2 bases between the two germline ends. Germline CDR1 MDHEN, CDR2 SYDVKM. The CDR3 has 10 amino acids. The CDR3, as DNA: TGTGCCAGCAGAACCTACGAGCAGTACTTC. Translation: CASRTYEQYF. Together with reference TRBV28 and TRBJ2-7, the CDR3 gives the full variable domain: DVKVTQSSRYLVKRTGEKVFLECVQDMDHENMFWYRQDPGLGLRLIYFSYDVKMKEKGDIPEGYSVSREKKERFSLILESASTNQTSMYLCASRTYEQYFGPGTRLTVT.

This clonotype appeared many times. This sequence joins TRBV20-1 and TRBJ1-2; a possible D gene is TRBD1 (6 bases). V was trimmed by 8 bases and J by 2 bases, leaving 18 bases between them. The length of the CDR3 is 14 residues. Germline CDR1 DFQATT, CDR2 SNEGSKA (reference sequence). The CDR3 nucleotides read TGCAGTTCTTCCCCCCAGGGGCGGAACTATGGCTACACCTTC. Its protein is CSSSPQGRNYGYTF.

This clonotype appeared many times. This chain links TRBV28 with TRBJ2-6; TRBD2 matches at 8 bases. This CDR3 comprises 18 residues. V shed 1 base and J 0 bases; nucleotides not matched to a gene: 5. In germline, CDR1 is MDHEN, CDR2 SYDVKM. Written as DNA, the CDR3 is TGTGCCAGCAGTTTATTTTTTAGCGGGATCTCTGGGGCCAACGTCCTGACTTTC. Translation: CASSLFFSGISGANVLTF.